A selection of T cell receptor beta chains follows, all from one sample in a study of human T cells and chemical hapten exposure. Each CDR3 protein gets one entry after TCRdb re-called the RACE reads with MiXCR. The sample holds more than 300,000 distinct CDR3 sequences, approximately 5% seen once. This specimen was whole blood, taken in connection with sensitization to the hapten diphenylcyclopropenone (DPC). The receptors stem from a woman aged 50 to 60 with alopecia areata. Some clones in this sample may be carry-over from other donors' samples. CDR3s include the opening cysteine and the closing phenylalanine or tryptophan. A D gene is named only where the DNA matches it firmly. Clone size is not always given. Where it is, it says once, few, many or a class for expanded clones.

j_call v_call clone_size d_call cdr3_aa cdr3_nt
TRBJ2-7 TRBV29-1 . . CSVDGPGPEQYF TGCAGCGTTGATGGTCCAGGGCCCGAGCAGTACTTC
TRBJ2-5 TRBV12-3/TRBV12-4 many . CASSLSSGSQETQYF TGTGCCAGCAGTTTGAGTAGCGGATCCCAAGAGACCCAGTACTTC
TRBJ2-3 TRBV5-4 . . CASSPPGDDTQYF TGTGCCAGCAGCCCCCCAGGCGATGATACGCAGTATTTT
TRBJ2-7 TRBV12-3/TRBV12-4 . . CASSFTALEQYF TGTGCCAGCAGTTTCACAGCCCTCGAGCAGTACTTC
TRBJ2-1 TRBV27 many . CASSLTLGPPNEQFF TGTGCCAGCAGTTTAACTCTAGGCCCTCCCAATGAGCAGTTCTTC
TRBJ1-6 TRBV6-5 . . CASSPGLNNSPLHF TGTGCCAGCAGTCCGGGACTGAATAATTCACCCCTCCACTTT
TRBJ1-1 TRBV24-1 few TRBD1 CATTGGKIPNTEAFF TGTGCCACGACAGGGGGTAAAATTCCGAACACTGAAGCTTTCTTT
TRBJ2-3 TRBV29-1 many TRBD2 CSVEGGSHGGTDTQYF TGCAGCGTTGAGGGAGGGTCTCATGGGGGGACAGATACGCAGTATTTT
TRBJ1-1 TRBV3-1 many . CASSQGGPAEAFF TGTGCCAGCAGCCAAGGGGGGCCCGCTGAAGCTTTCTTT
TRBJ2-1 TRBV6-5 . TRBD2 CASRPTSGGAFWQFF TGTGCCAGCAGACCTACTAGCGGGGGGGCGTTTTGGCAGTTCTTC
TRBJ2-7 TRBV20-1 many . CSGRSRDYEQYF TGCAGTGGCCGTAGCAGGGACTACGAGCAGTACTTC
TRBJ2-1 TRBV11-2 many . CASSWASYNEQFF TGTGCCAGCAGCTGGGCCTCCTACAATGAGCAGTTCTTC
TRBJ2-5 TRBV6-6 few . CASSYAGGGVETQYF TGTGCCAGCAGTTACGCAGGAGGGGGCGTAGAGACCCAGTACTTC
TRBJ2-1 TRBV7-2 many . CASSGLSYNEQFF TGTGCCAGCAGCGGACTGTCTTACAATGAGCAGTTCTTC
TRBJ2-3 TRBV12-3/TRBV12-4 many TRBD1 CASSPGQGVYTDTQYF TGTGCCAGCAGTCCGGGACAGGGGGTCTATACAGATACGCAGTATTTT
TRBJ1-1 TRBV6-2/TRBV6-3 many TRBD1 CASSLTGASTEAFF TGTGCCAGCAGTTTGACAGGGGCTTCCACTGAAGCTTTCTTT
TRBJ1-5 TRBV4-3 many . CASSQDWPRQNNQPQHF TGCGCCAGCAGCCAAGATTGGCCCCGTCAGAACAATCAGCCCCAGCATTTT
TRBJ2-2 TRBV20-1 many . CSARDRDKNTGELFF TGCAGTGCTAGAGACCGGGATAAGAACACCGGGGAGCTGTTTTTT
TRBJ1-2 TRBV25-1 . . CASSGYNKEWYGYTF TGTGCCAGCAGTGGCTACAACAAGGAGTGGTATGGCTACACCTTC
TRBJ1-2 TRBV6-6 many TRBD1 CASSPPTGGEDGYTF TGTGCCAGCAGTCCTCCGACAGGGGGGGAGGATGGCTACACCTTC
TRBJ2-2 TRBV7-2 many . CASSYNPGELFF TGTGCCAGCAGCTATAATCCCGGGGAGCTGTTTTTT
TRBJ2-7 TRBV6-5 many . CASTNRLALTYEQYF TGTGCCAGCACCAACCGGCTAGCGCTAACCTACGAGCAGTACTTC
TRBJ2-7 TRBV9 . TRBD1 CASSARQGEYEQYF TGTGCCAGCAGCGCCCGACAGGGAGAATACGAGCAGTACTTC
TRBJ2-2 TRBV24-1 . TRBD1 CATSDPTGKNTGELFF TGTGCCACCAGTGACCCGACAGGGAAGAACACCGGGGAGCTGTTTTTT
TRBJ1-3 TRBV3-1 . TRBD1 CASSPSTGAGGNTIYF TGTGCCAGCAGCCCCAGTACAGGGGCTGGCGGAAACACCATATATTTT
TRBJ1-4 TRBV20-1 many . CSTKNTGSYNEKLFF TGCAGTACAAAAAACACAGGGTCCTATAATGAAAAACTGTTTTTT
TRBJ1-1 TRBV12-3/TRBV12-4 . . CASTNMGGTEAFF TGTGCCAGCACTAACATGGGGGGCACTGAAGCTTTCTTT
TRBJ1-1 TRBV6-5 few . CATGPTTNTEAFF TGTGCCACCGGCCCGACGACCAACACTGAAGCTTTCTTT
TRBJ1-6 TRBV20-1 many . CSAQYRQGTANSPLHF TGCAGTGCTCAATATCGACAAGGGACCGCTAATTCACCCCTCCACTTT
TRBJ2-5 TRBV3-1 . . CASSQRGGQETQYF TGTGCCAGCAGCCAAAGAGGGGGCCAAGAGACCCAGTACTTC
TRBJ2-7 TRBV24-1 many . CATHGRKSLQTLLEQYF TGTGCCACCCATGGTCGAAAATCACTACAAACTCTTCTCGAGCAGTACTTC
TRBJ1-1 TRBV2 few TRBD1 CASSDEGAVTEAFF TGTGCCAGCAGTGACGAGGGGGCAGTCACTGAAGCTTTCTTT
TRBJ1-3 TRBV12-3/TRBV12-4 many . CASSPGTAGNTIYF TGTGCCAGCAGTCCAGGAACCGCTGGAAACACCATATATTTT
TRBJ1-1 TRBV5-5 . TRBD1 CATRGTGGMNTEAFF TGTGCCACCCGAGGGACAGGCGGAATGAACACTGAAGCTTTCTTT
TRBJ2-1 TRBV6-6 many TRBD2 CASSSLRLAGQPNEQFF TGTGCCAGCAGTTCCCTTAGACTAGCGGGCCAGCCCAATGAGCAGTTCTTC
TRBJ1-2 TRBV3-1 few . CASSQDRRGSYGYTF TGTGCCAGCAGCCAAGATCGAAGGGGGAGCTATGGCTACACCTTC
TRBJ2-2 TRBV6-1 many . CASSVGGNTGELFF TGTGCCAGCAGTGTGGGCGGAAACACCGGGGAGCTGTTTTTT
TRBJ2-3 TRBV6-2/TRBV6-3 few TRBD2 CASSSELAITDTQYF TGTGCCAGCAGTTCCGAACTAGCGATTACAGATACGCAGTATTTT
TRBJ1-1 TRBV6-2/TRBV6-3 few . CASSYSRVVEAFF TGTGCCAGCAGTTACTCCCGCGTTGTCGAAGCTTTCTTT
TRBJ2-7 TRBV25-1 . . CASSEYGVMSYEQYF TGTGCCAGCAGTGAATACGGGGTGATGTCCTACGAGCAGTACTTC
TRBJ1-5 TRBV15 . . CATSRGGQPQHF TGTGCCACCAGCAGAGGTGGTCAGCCCCAGCATTTT
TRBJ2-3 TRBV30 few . CAWRKDTDTQYF TGTGCCTGGAGAAAAGACACAGATACGCAGTATTTT
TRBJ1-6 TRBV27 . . CASTQGGALHF TGTGCCAGCACCCAGGGAGGGGCCCTCCACTTT
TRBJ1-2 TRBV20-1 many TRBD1 CSASKQGVQGGYTF TGCAGTGCGAGCAAACAGGGGGTTCAGGGCGGCTACACCTTC
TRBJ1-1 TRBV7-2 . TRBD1 CASSSPGGRMNTEAFF TGTGCCAGCAGCTCTCCAGGGGGCCGGATGAACACTGAAGCTTTCTTT
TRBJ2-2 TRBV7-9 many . CASSLVRVQHGELFF TGTGCCAGCAGCTTAGTACGTGTTCAGCACGGGGAGCTGTTTTTT
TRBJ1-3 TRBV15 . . CATSGPLSFGNTIYF TGTGCCACCAGTGGGCCGCTTTCTTTTGGAAACACCATATATTTT
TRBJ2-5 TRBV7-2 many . CASSARTLGETQYF TGTGCCAGCAGCGCAAGGACCCTGGGGGAGACCCAGTACTTC
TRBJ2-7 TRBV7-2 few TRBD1 CASSPMTGGINF TGTGCCAGCAGCCCGATGACAGGGGGCATAAACTTC
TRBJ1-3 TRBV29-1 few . CSVESPSSGNTIYF TGCAGCGTTGAAAGCCCGTCCTCTGGAAACACCATATATTTT
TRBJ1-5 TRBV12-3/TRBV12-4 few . CASRAILGQPQHF TGTGCCAGCAGGGCTATACTAGGCCAGCCCCAGCATTTT
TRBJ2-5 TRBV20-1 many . CSARVAVRGMIETQYF TGCAGTGCTAGGGTGGCCGTCAGGGGAATGATAGAGACCCAGTACTTC
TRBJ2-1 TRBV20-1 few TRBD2 CSARRASGNEQFF TGCAGTGCTAGACGAGCTAGCGGGAATGAGCAGTTCTTC
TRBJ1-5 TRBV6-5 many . CASSSDSYLGQPQHF TGTGCCAGCAGTTCGGACAGTTATTTGGGGCAGCCCCAGCATTTT
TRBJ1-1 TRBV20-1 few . CSARDGTLGTTEAFF TGCAGTGCTAGAGACGGGACCTTGGGGACCACTGAAGCTTTCTTT
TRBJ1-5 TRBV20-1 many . CSARGRPPQPQHF TGCAGTGCTAGAGGGCGGCCCCCTCAGCCCCAGCATTTT